This T cell receptor (beta chain) was recovered during a study of T-cell reconstitution after alpha-beta-depleted transplantation in children. Points from the study as a whole: One year post-transplant, T-cell counts and diversity were largely derived from T cells produced anew. Reportedly, only several hundred clones from non-depleted graft cells drove alpha-beta T-cell counts at about two months. Day-60 TCRbeta diversity that was high in some patients was derived from surviving recipient T cells and thymic progenitors.

Unique molecular identifiers were used in preparing the TCRbeta library. Each CDR3 protein is one row after TCRdb ran MiXCR on the PCR reads. The data contain 200,000 to 250,000 distinct CDR3 sequences, about a tenth of them seen just once; the ten biggest clones take up 28%. This clonotype has at least ten counts. The antigen is unknown. The V and J ends lost 3 bases and 0 bases respectively, with 11 bases between them. The CDR3 has 16 amino acids. Germline CDR1 SNHLY, CDR2 FYNNEI. The TCR originated in a child younger than two with acute myeloid leukemia, due to receive a stem cell transplant. The chain recombines TRBV2 with TRBJ2-2; D may match TRBD1 or TRBD2 (5 bases each). The specimen comprised PBMCs, sampled before TCRalphabeta/CD19-depleted stem cell transplant. The CDR3 is CASSEGRAANTGELFF. DNA of the CDR3: TGTGCCAGCAGTGAGGGGCGGGCCGCGAACACCGGGGAGCTGTTTTTT.